The 24 T cell receptor beta chains below were found in one sample sequenced in a study of CD8 T cells in ankylosing spondylitis (dated by TCRdb to about 2017). The library came from 5' RACE. Sequencing instrument: Illumina HiSeq 2500. The public sequencing data were trimmed at Q25 with fastp and processed into clonotypes with MiXCR by TCRdb, which kept only in-frame beta chains. Rows with a matching CDR3 protein are joined into one entry that keeps the most common DNA and genes. The sample table records about 200,000 distinct CDR3 sequences; more than 10% of these occur just once. The top ten clonotypes cover 16% of the sample. Sequenced sample: blood, either unsorted or a sorted T cell fraction (not recorded which). These receptors all stem from a male donor with ankylosing spondylitis or in good health (not recorded which).

Many counts were recorded for this clonotype. This chain connects TRBV7-8 to TRBJ2-3; D call uncertain. This CDR3 spans 15 amino acids. From germline, CDR1 is SGHVS and CDR2 FQNEAQ. V was cut by 5 bases and J by 10 bases, with 22 bases left in between. The CDR3 loop reads CASSPSRTAGWAQYF. The CDR3 DNA reads as TGTGCCAGCAGCCCATCTAGGACCGCCGGATGGGCGCAGTATTTT.

This clonotype occurred a few times. J is TRBJ2-7 and V is TRBV5-6, with 9 positions matching TRBD2. The J segment lost 6 bases and the V segment lost 2 bases, leaving 6 bases of the junction unmatched. CDR1 and CDR2 from the germline V gene are SGHDT and YYEEEE. The CDR3 is 14 residues long. CDR3 sequence (DNA): TGTGCCAGCAGCTTCGGGACTAGCAAACGCGAGCAGTACTTC. This encodes CASSFGTSKREQYF.

V is TRBV11-2 and J is TRBJ2-7; D may be TRBD1 or TRBD2 (5 bases each). CDR3 size: 14 residues. CDR1 is SGHAT and CDR2 is FQNNGV in the germline V gene. V gave up 5 bases and J gave up 2 bases, with 13 bases separating them. This CDR3 is CASSPQGRTYEQYF. In nucleotides, the CDR3 is TGTGCCAGCAGCCCCCAGGGACGGACCTACGAGCAGTACTTC.

V is TRBV6-1 and J is TRBJ2-1; D is unresolved. V shed 6 bases and J shed 4 bases, with 10 bases lying between them. Germline V gene data show CDR1 as MNHNS and CDR2 as SASEGT. CDR3 length equals 13 residues. CDR3 sequence (DNA): TGTGCCAGCAGAAACTTGGGATACAATGAGCAGTTCTTC. It codes for CASRNLGYNEQFF.

The chain joins TRBV30 to TRBJ1-1; D unclear. Germline V CDR1 and CDR2: GTSNPN, SVGIG (reference sequence). The CDR3 contains 12 residues. Trimming pared 0 bases from V and 6 bases from J, leaving 8 bases between. The chain's CDR3 is CAWSVGWPEAFF. In DNA, the CDR3 is TGTGCCTGGAGTGTAGGGTGGCCTGAAGCTTTCTTT.

This clonotype was observed a few times. The CDR3 reads CASSKGSGGPNTGELFF. The CDR3 DNA is TGTGCCAGCAGTAAGGGCTCCGGGGGGCCGAACACCGGGGAGCTGTTTTTT. This rearrangement joins TRBV25-1 to TRBJ2-2, with a tentative D call TRBD2 (7 bases). V was cut by 5 bases and J by 0 bases, with 16 bases left in between. Germline V gives CDR1 MGHDK, CDR2 SYGVNS. The length of the CDR3 is 17 residues.

This clonotype was seen a few times. The V and J genes are TRBV29-1 and TRBJ2-2; 7 bases align to TRBD2. With V trimmed by 6 bases and J by 6 bases, 7 bases remained unmatched. The CDR3 totals 13 residues. Germline V gene sequence: CDR1 SQVTM, CDR2 ANQGSEA. The CDR3 here is CSVGGIWAGELFF. In DNA form, the CDR3 reads TGCAGCGTCGGGGGGATATGGGCCGGGGAGCTGTTTTTT.

This clonotype was seen a few times. The rearrangement uses TRBV4-2 and TRBJ2-7; 9 nucleotides line up with TRBD2. This CDR3 region has 14 residues. Germline V CDR1 and CDR2: LGHNA, YNFKEQ. V dropped 4 bases and J dropped 5; count of bases not matched to a gene: 6. Here the CDR3 reads CASSPGTSQDEQYF. Here the CDR3 DNA reads TGTGCCAGCAGCCCGGGGACTAGCCAGGACGAGCAGTACTTC.

The chain carries TRBV4-1 and TRBJ2-6, with a weak D call TRBD2 (6 bases). Trimming cost V 0 bases and J 1 base, with 13 bases left between them. From germline, CDR1 is MGHRA and CDR2 YSYEKL. CDR3 length: 18 residues. CDR3 in amino acids: CASSQDPPRGSGANVLTF. The CDR3 bases are TGCGCCAGCAGCCAAGATCCCCCCCGGGGGTCTGGGGCCAACGTCCTGACTTTC.

This clonotype was detected a few times. The CDR3 protein is CASSFVQAEGFF. CDR3 in DNA: TGTGCCAGCAGTTTCGTACAGGCCGAGGGGTTCTTC. This sequence joins TRBV12-3 or TRBV12-4 and TRBJ2-1, with D perhaps being TRBD1 or TRBD2 (5 bases each). V gave up 3 bases and J gave up 15 bases, with 15 bases separating them. The CDR3 covers 12 residues.

The chain links TRBV12-3 or TRBV12-4 to TRBJ1-5, with D maybe TRBD1 (6 bases). CDR3 length equals 17 residues. Trimming removed 3 bases from V and 6 bases from J, with 21 bases in between. The CDR3 region is CASSFDVAGARGQPQHF. In nucleotides, the CDR3 is TGTGCCAGCAGTTTTGATGTCGCGGGGGCGCGCGGTCAGCCCCAGCATTTT.

This chain joins TRBV10-3 and TRBJ1-5, with no clear D. Per germline, CDR1 ENHRY and CDR2 SYGVKD. This CDR3 has 13 residues. V lost 5 bases and J lost 4, with 9 bases in between. CDR3 protein: CAISTDANQPQHF. The CDR3 nucleotides read TGTGCCATCAGTACCGACGCGAATCAGCCCCAGCATTTT.

This clonotype was seen a few times. This chain links TRBV29-1 with TRBJ1-1, with 7 bases matching TRBD1. Germline V gives CDR1 SQVTM, CDR2 ANQGSEA. The V gene end was trimmed by 3 bases and the J gene end by 5 bases; junction bases not matched to a gene: 9. There are 14 residues in the CDR3. This chain's CDR3 is CSVDPDRANTEAFF. CDR3 nucleotide sequence: TGCAGCGTTGACCCCGACAGGGCGAATACTGAAGCTTTCTTT.

With respect to this clonotype: The CDR3 does not close with the conserved phenylalanine or tryptophan, likely indicating a read error. This chain links TRBV12-3 or TRBV12-4 with TRBJ2-1; 13 positions match TRBD2. J lost 6 bases, V lost 3 bases, and 2 bases had no gene match. CDR3 length: 15 residues. CDR3 nucleotide sequence: TGTGCCAGCAGTTTGGGGACTAGCGGGATCAATGAGCAGTTCTCC. It codes for CASSLGTSGINEQFS.

The table lists this clonotype with a few counts. The rearrangement joins TRBV27 to TRBJ2-7; D is perhaps TRBD2 (5 bases). Germline CDR1 is MNHEY and CDR2 is SMNVEV (reference sequence). V was trimmed by 6 bases and J by 7 bases, leaving 16 bases between them. This CDR3 comprises 13 residues. For the CDR3, the DNA is TGTGCCAGCAGCCCACTCGGACTGCCTGAGCAGTACTTC. This gives the protein CASSPLGLPEQYF.

As regards this clonotype: At one end the junction does not follow the germline gene, possibly because of a read error. The chain couples TRBV3-1 to TRBJ2-3, with 10 bases fitting TRBD2. This CDR3 contains 14 residues. CDR1 and CDR2 from the germline V gene are LGHDT and YNNKEL (reference sequence). DNA for the CDR3: TGTGCCAGCAGCCCCTCAGGAGCGGGGGGGCCTCCGGATTTT. Amino acid sequence: CASSPSGAGGPPDF.

The chain has TRBV5-1 and TRBJ2-1, with 7 bases identical to TRBD1. In germline, CDR1 is SGHRS, CDR2 YFSETQ. J was trimmed by 0 bases and V by 4 bases; bases with no gene match: 7. The CDR3 is 16 amino acids. In nucleotides, the CDR3 is TGCGCCAGCAGCCGTGGACAGGAGAACTCCTACAATGAGCAGTTCTTC. This sequence encodes CASSRGQENSYNEQFF.

Points on this clonotype: This CDR3 fails to terminate in the conserved phenylalanine or tryptophan, so it likely reflects a read error. The chain has TRBV20-1 and TRBJ2-7; possibly TRBD1 for D (5 bases). Germline V lookup: CDR1 DFQATT, CDR2 SNEGSKA (reference sequence). The CDR3 is made up of 13 amino acids. V was trimmed by 5 bases and J by 0 bases, leaving 11 bases between them. DNA of the CDR3: TGCAGTGCTTCCCCGACAGACTCCTACGAGCAGTACTCC. Encoded protein: CSASPTDSYEQYS.

The CDR3 DNA reads TGTGCCAGCAGTGACTCCGTAGCGGGAGGCTTCTCTGGGGCCAACGTCCTGACTTTC. Protein: CASSDSVAGGFSGANVLTF. The chain joins TRBV6-4 to TRBJ2-6; 10 bases match TRBD2. J lost 0 bases, V lost 0 bases, and 5 bases had no gene match. The CDR3 is made up of 19 amino acids. Germline lookup yields CDR1 MRHNA and CDR2 SNTAGT.

Here the CDR3 DNA reads TGCGCCAGCAGCTGGGGACTAGCGGGACCTTACGAGCAGTACTTC. It codes for CASSWGLAGPYEQYF. The gene calls are TRBV5-1 and TRBJ2-7, with TRBD2 identical over 13 bases. Unmatched junction bases numbered 4, after V lost 3 bases and J lost 4 bases. Germline loops: CDR1 SGHRS, CDR2 YFSETQ. CDR3 length: 15 residues.

The rearrangement links TRBV6-1 to TRBJ2-7; no clear D gene. With 7 bases removed from V and 2 bases from J, the gap between germline ends came to 12 bases. CDR3 length equals 13 residues. Germline assignment: CDR1 MNHNS and CDR2 SASEGT. The CDR3 is CASNEAVTYEQYF. The CDR3 nucleotides are TGTGCCAGCAACGAGGCGGTGACCTACGAGCAGTACTTC.

This clonotype was counted ten times or more. J is TRBJ1-2 and V is TRBV12-3 or TRBV12-4; D call uncertain. Deletions cut 2 bases from V and 8 bases from J, with 15 bases between. The CDR3 loop spans 14 amino acids. The CDR3 here is CASSLSPPAWGYTF. The CDR3 region has the DNA TGTGCCAGCAGTTTAAGCCCGCCGGCGTGGGGCTACACCTTC.

V usage is TRBV25-1 and J usage is TRBJ2-2, with D perhaps TRBD1 or TRBD2 (6 bases each). The germline CDR1 and CDR2 sequences are MGHDK and SYGVNS. The V end lost 4 bases, the J end lost 11 bases, and 8 bases lay between the germline ends. This CDR3 is built from 11 residues. CDR3 loop: CASSGGAELFF. The CDR3 nucleotides read TGTGCCAGCAGTGGGGGGGCTGAGCTGTTTTTT.

The chain carries TRBV7-9 and TRBJ2-5; D call uncertain. V lost 5 bases, J lost 5 bases, and 15 bases lay in between. The CDR3 has 14 amino acids. Germline values: CDR1 SEHNR, CDR2 FQNEAQ (reference sequence). The CDR3: CASSPTASWETQYF. CDR3 bases: TGTGCCAGCAGCCCCACGGCCTCGTGGGAGACCCAGTACTTC.